This passage covers 21 T cell receptor beta chains from one sample sequenced in a study of cytomegalovirus exposure and HLA in healthy donors. Assay used: immunoSEQ multiplex PCR; TCRdb lists only in-frame clones, some missing. The table has 150,000 to 200,000 clones, more than 75% seen once. Input material: PBMCs. The receptors stem from a man between 18 and 35 years old in good health and CMV-seropositive.

This clone was seen only a few times. J is TRBJ2-3 and V is TRBV25-1; D possibly corresponds to TRBD1 (6 bases). The CDR3 totals 15 residues. V was cut by 5 bases and J by 4 bases, with 16 bases left in between. The germline CDR1 and CDR2 sequences are MGHDK and SYGVNS. The CDR3 DNA follows: TGTGCCAGCAGTATAGTACAGGGTGGGCCAGATACGCAGTATTTT. The encoded protein is CASSIVQGGPDTQYF.

The rearrangement links TRBV18 to TRBJ2-1, with 8 bases lining up with TRBD2. Germline trimming cut 2 bases from V and 4 bases from J; bases unmatched to any gene: 13. The V gene's germline CDR1 is KGHSH and CDR2 LQKENI. The CDR3 is 18 residues long. CDR3 coding DNA: TGTGCCAGCTCACCAACTGTTGGCGGGAGGAGGACTTACAATGAGCAGTTCTTC. It encodes CASSPTVGGRRTYNEQFF. The whole variable domain, filled in from reference TRBV18 and TRBJ2-1, reads NAGVMQNPRHLVRRRGQEARLRCSPMKGHSHVYWYRQLPEEGLKFMVYLQKENIIDESGMPKERFSAEFPKEGPSILRIQQVVRGDSAAYFCASSPTVGGRRTYNEQFFGPGTRLTVL.

V and J are TRBV28 and TRBJ2-7; 9 bases agree with TRBD2. The CDR3 runs to 18 residues. J was trimmed by 0 bases and V by 3 bases; bases with no gene match: 12. Germline CDR1 reads MDHEN; CDR2 reads SYDVKM. The CDR3 DNA sequence: TGTGCCAGCAGTTTTTTTCGGCGGGAGGGTCTCTTCTCCTACGAGCAGTACTTC. It is translated as CASSFFRREGLFSYEQYF.

The gene calls are TRBV6-1 and TRBJ1-2; TRBD1 matches at 8 bases. The CDR3 is made up of 14 amino acids. Germline V gene lookup returns CDR1 MNHNS and CDR2 SASEGT. Trimming removed 2 bases from V and 8 bases from J; junction bases left unmatched: 7. In DNA, the CDR3 is TGTGCCAGCAGTGAAATTGGGACAGGCGGAGGCTACACCTTC. This gives the protein CASSEIGTGGGYTF.

The genes are TRBV29-1 and TRBJ2-3; 7 nucleotides match TRBD2. The CDR3 sequence is 13 residues long. J lost 1 base, V lost 5 bases, and 3 bases had no gene match. Germline CDR1 is SQVTM and CDR2 is ANQGSEA. DNA of the CDR3: TGCAGCGTTCAAACTAGCGGCACAGATACGCAGTATTTT. Translation: CSVQTSGTDTQYF.

The chain couples TRBV4-3 to TRBJ2-1; D call uncertain. Trimming stripped 1 base from V and 8 bases from J, with 15 bases between. Germline V gene sequence: CDR1 LGHNA, CDR2 YSLEER. The length of the CDR3 is 15 residues. CDR3: CASSQARGFVYEQFF. The CDR3 DNA sequence: TGCGCCAGCAGCCAAGCTAGAGGTTTCGTCTATGAGCAGTTCTTC.

The chain has TRBV27 and TRBJ1-5, with D possibly matching TRBD1 (6 bases). CDR1 and CDR2 (germline): MNHEY, SMNVEV (reference sequence). The CDR3 is 16 residues long. V was cut by 0 bases and J by 2 bases, with 11 bases left in between. CDR3 amino acids: CASSLSRGQGNQPQHF. DNA for the CDR3: TGTGCCAGCAGTTTATCTAGGGGACAAGGCAATCAGCCCCAGCATTTT.

The chain recombines TRBV19 with TRBJ2-3; 7 bases align to TRBD1. The CDR3 spans 14 residues. The germline V gene has CDR1 LNHDA and CDR2 SQIVND (reference sequence). Trimming removed 5 bases from V and 7 bases from J; junction bases left unmatched: 9. CDR3 protein: CASSSRQGSYTQYF. The CDR3 DNA is TGTGCCAGTAGTTCTCGACAGGGTTCCTATACGCAGTATTTT.

J is TRBJ2-7 and V is TRBV7-2; possibly TRBD2 for D (6 bases). The CDR3 has 15 residues. Trimming took 5 bases from V and 2 from J, leaving 16 bases between them. CDR1 and CDR2 (germline): SGHTA, FQGNSA. CDR3 in amino acids: CASSPQSGEPYEQYF. The CDR3 DNA sequence: TGTGCCAGCAGCCCCCAGTCGGGGGAGCCCTACGAGCAGTACTTC. Supplemented by reference TRBV7-2 and TRBJ2-7, the full variable domain reads GAGVSQSPSNKVTEKGKDVELRCDPISGHTALYWYRQSLGQGLEFLIYFQGNSAPDKSGLPSDRFSAERTGGSVSTLTIQRTQQEDSAVYLCASSPQSGEPYEQYFGPGTRLTVT.

This clone appeared once. The chain combines TRBV27 with TRBJ2-5, with 11 bases lining up with TRBD2. Trimming took 6 bases from V and 6 from J; bases not matched to a gene: 18. CDR3 length: 18 residues. Germline V gene data show CDR1 as MNHEY and CDR2 as SMNVEV (reference sequence). This chain's CDR3 is CASSPRTSGRPQGQTQYF. CDR3 sequence (DNA): TGTGCCAGCAGCCCACGGACTAGCGGGCGTCCCCAGGGACAGACCCAGTACTTC.

In this sample, this clone turned up once. The chain employs TRBV29-1 and TRBJ2-6; D gene ambiguous. From germline, CDR1 is SQVTM and CDR2 ANQGSEA. This CDR3 contains 12 residues. The V end lost 4 bases, the J end lost 4 bases, and 5 bases lay between the germline ends. The CDR3 DNA is TGCAGCGTTGCGACAGGGGCCAACGTCCTGACTTTC. It encodes CSVATGANVLTF.

CDR3: CASSQGAWETQYF. CDR3 sequence (DNA): TGTGCCAGCAGCCAGGGGGCTTGGGAGACCCAGTACTTC. This chain uses TRBV14 with TRBJ2-5; D perhaps matches TRBD1 (6 bases). Trimming removed 3 bases from V and 5 bases from J, with 10 bases in between. Germline CDR1 reads SGHDN; CDR2 reads FVKESK. The CDR3 covers 13 residues.

The chain couples TRBV5-6 to TRBJ2-5; 7 nucleotides align to TRBD1. With V trimmed by 2 bases and J by 3 bases, 1 base remained unmatched. CDR1 and CDR2 from the germline V gene are SGHDT and YYEEEE. The CDR3 runs 13 residues. The CDR3 reads CASSFTGEETQYF. For the CDR3, the DNA is TGTGCCAGCAGCTTCACAGGGGAAGAGACCCAGTACTTC.

The chain uses TRBV4-1 and TRBJ2-3; D is perhaps TRBD2 (5 bases). Trimming took 4 bases from V and 6 from J, leaving 8 bases between them. This CDR3 has 12 residues. Per the germline V gene, CDR1 is MGHRA and CDR2 is YSYEKL. CDR3 nucleotide sequence: TGCGCCAGCAGCCCCGGACTTGATACGCAGTATTTT. Its translation is CASSPGLDTQYF.

V usage is TRBV7-8 and J usage is TRBJ1-1, with TRBD1 identical over 10 bases. Germline CDR1 reads SGHVS; CDR2 reads FQNEAQ. The CDR3 has 17 amino acids. The V gene end was trimmed by 1 base and the J gene end by 0 bases; junction bases not matched to a gene: 5. The CDR3, as DNA: TGTGCCAGCAGCTTAGGGGGACAGGGGCGGATGAACACTGAAGCTTTCTTT. Encoded protein: CASSLGGQGRMNTEAFF. Supplemented by reference TRBV7-8 and TRBJ1-1, the full variable domain reads GAGVSQSPRYKVAKRGQDVALRCDPISGHVSLFWYQQALGQGPEFLTYFQNEAQLDKSGLPSDRFFAERPEGSVSTLKIQRTQQEDSAVYLCASSLGGQGRMNTEAFFGQGTRLTVV.

The chain employs TRBV5-4 and TRBJ2-7, with TRBD2 matching over 8 bases. The trim removed 3 bases at V and 3 bases at J, leaving 8 bases unmatched. The CDR3 consists of 15 residues. Germline-derived CDR1 and CDR2 are SGHNT and YYREEE (reference sequence). CDR3 sequence reads: CASSYPAGGNYEQYF. The DNA of the CDR3 is TGTGCCAGCAGCTACCCTGCGGGAGGAAACTACGAGCAGTACTTC.

This clone occurred once. The chain couples TRBV5-4 to TRBJ2-2; D is perhaps TRBD1 (6 bases). Trimming removed 6 bases from V and 4 bases from J, with 19 bases in between. The CDR3 covers 16 residues. Germline lookup yields CDR1 SGHNT and CDR2 YYREEE (reference sequence). The CDR3 loop is CASTRPPGATTGELFF. CDR3 coding DNA: TGTGCCAGCACCCGGCCCCCAGGGGCCACCACCGGGGAGCTGTTTTTT.

The V gene is TRBV7-9, the J gene TRBJ2-7; D is unclear. The CDR3 is made up of 14 amino acids. The V end lost 5 bases, the J end lost 6 bases, and 17 bases lay between the germline ends. CDR1 and CDR2 from the germline V gene are SEHNR and FQNEAQ (reference sequence). Here the CDR3 DNA reads TGTGCCAGCAGCAATCCTAAGATTAGTGTCGAGCAGTACTTC. This gives the protein CASSNPKISVEQYF.

This clone came up a few times. The chain uses TRBV2 and TRBJ2-7; D is unclear. The V end was cut by 1 base, the J end by 4 bases, with 11 bases between. The CDR3 runs to 14 residues. Germline lookup yields CDR1 SNHLY and CDR2 FYNNEI. CDR3 sequence: CASSEVVYRYEQYF. For the CDR3, the DNA is TGTGCCAGCAGTGAAGTAGTCTATCGATACGAGCAGTACTTC. The full variable domain, its missing parts supplied by reference TRBV2 and TRBJ2-7, is EPEVTQTPSHQVTQMGQEVILRCVPISNHLYFYWYRQILGQKVEFLVSFYNNEISEKSEIFDDQFSVERPDGSNFTLKIRSTKLEDSAMYFCASSEVVYRYEQYFGPGTRLTVT.

The genes are TRBV6-5 and TRBJ2-5; TRBD2 agrees at 7 bases. There are 15 residues in the CDR3. The germline gives CDR1 MNHEY, CDR2 SVGAGI. Unmatched junction bases numbered 13, after V lost 7 bases and J lost 5 bases. The DNA of the CDR3 is TGTGCCAGCACCTCCGCCGGGGAGGGAGAGGAGACCCAGTACTTC. Translating it yields CASTSAGEGEETQYF.

The rearrangement uses TRBV4-3 and TRBJ2-1, with 13 bases fitting TRBD2. The CDR3 is 17 amino acids. The germline V gene encodes CDR1 LGHNA and CDR2 YSLEER. The V and J ends lost 4 bases and 5 bases, in that order; junction bases with no gene match: 8. The CDR3 loop reads CASSPGTSGTWDNEQFF. The CDR3 nucleotides are TGCGCCAGCAGCCCCGGGACTAGCGGGACTTGGGACAATGAGCAGTTCTTC.